The 21 T cell receptor beta chains listed next were all sequenced from one sample in a study of blood T cells in healthy people across ages. A sample-barcoded 5' primer and a J-beta primer mix were used in a second PCR of about 7 to 12 cycles. Each CDR3 protein is one row after TCRdb ran MiXCR on the 5' RACE reads. Of 980,000 or so distinct CDR3 sequences in the sample, approximately 49% were seen once. The source material was blood. These receptors were taken from a man in his thirties or forties in good health.

The chain combines TRBV27 with TRBJ2-7; 10 positions match TRBD1. The germline CDR1 and CDR2 sequences are MNHEY and SMNVEV (reference sequence). The V segment lost 6 bases and the J segment 2 bases; nucleotides outside the gene matches: 4. The CDR3 is 14 amino acids. CDR3 sequence (DNA): TGTGCCAGCAGGGGGGACAGGGGCGCCTACGAGCAGTACTTC. Amino acid sequence: CASRGDRGAYEQYF.

The chain combines TRBV6-2 or TRBV6-3 with TRBJ2-4, with unresolved D. The germline CDR1 and CDR2 sequences are MNHEY and SVGEGT. V shed 5 bases and J shed 2 bases, with 16 bases lying between them. This CDR3 is built from 16 residues. The chain's CDR3 is CASSPRLETPKNIQYF. CDR3 bases: TGTGCCAGCAGTCCGAGACTGGAAACCCCCAAAAACATTCAGTACTTC.

This chain joins TRBV7-2 and TRBJ2-7; a weak D match, TRBD1 (5 bases). Germline lookup yields CDR1 SGHTA and CDR2 FQGNSA. Trimming took 2 bases from V and 7 from J, leaving 12 bases between them. The CDR3 runs 13 residues. In DNA, the CDR3 is TGTGCCAGCAGCTTATCTACCCCAGGGGAGCAGTACTTC. It yields the protein CASSLSTPGEQYF.

This clonotype was seen a handful of times. CDR3 in amino acids: CASSLVPGETDTQYF. CDR3 DNA: TGCGCCAGCAGCTTGGTTCCGGGCGAAACAGATACGCAGTATTTT. The gene calls are TRBV5-1 and TRBJ2-3; D remains ambiguous. The V end was cut by 0 bases, the J end by 3 bases, with 11 bases between. The CDR3 spans 15 residues. Per germline, CDR1 SGHRS and CDR2 YFSETQ.

This clonotype has just a few counts. The J gene is TRBJ2-5, the V gene TRBV11-2, with TRBD1 identical over 8 bases. Germline CDR1 reads SGHAT; CDR2 reads FQNNGV. Trimming took 5 bases from V and 11 from J; bases not matched to a gene: 13. This CDR3 has 14 amino acids. CDR3 coding DNA: TGTGCCAGCAGCCCCCGGACAGGGTGGAATGAGCAGTACTTC. As protein: CASSPRTGWNEQYF. Full variable domain (outside the CDR3, taken from reference TRBV11-2 and TRBJ2-5): EAGVAQSPRYKIIEKRQSVAFWCNPISGHATLYWYQQILGQGPKLLIQFQNNGVVDDSQLPKDRFSAERLKGVDSTLKIQPAKLEDSAVYLCASSPRTGWNEQYFGPGTRLLVL.

The chain joins TRBV6-2 or TRBV6-3 to TRBJ1-1; a possible D gene is TRBD1 (5 bases). This CDR3 is 15 amino acids long. Germline CDR1 reads MNHEY; CDR2 reads SVGEGT. Trimming shortened V by 5 bases and J by 1 base, and 14 bases separated the two germline ends. CDR3 in amino acids: CASSPPRDQNTEAFF. CDR3 DNA sequence: TGTGCCAGCAGTCCACCTCGGGACCAGAACACTGAAGCTTTCTTT.

The rearrangement uses TRBV15 and TRBJ2-3; D is ambiguous. This CDR3 region has 16 residues. Germline V gene sequence: CDR1 LNHNV, CDR2 YYDKDF (reference sequence). V gave up 0 bases and J gave up 0 bases, with 10 bases separating them. CDR3 protein: CATSRETRSSTDTQYF. As DNA, the CDR3 is TGTGCCACCAGCAGAGAAACCCGCTCTAGCACAGATACGCAGTATTTT.

This clonotype turned up a few times. The rearrangement links TRBV7-9 to TRBJ1-6, with TRBD1 matching over 9 bases. Germline values: CDR1 SEHNR, CDR2 FQNEAQ (reference sequence). The J segment lost 9 bases and the V segment lost 1 base, leaving 7 bases of the junction unmatched. The CDR3 runs 16 residues. This CDR3 reads CASSLVPHRGLSPLHF. CDR3 in DNA: TGTGCCAGCAGCTTAGTCCCCCACAGGGGGCTTTCACCCCTCCACTTT.

J is TRBJ2-3 and V is TRBV6-5; no clear D gene. The V and J ends lost 6 bases and 3 bases respectively, with 13 bases between them. Germline CDR1 and CDR2: MNHEY and SVGAGI. The CDR3 spans 14 residues. This CDR3 reads CASRPVGVTDTQYF. CDR3 coding DNA: TGTGCCAGCAGACCAGTTGGCGTAACAGATACGCAGTATTTT.

This clonotype was counted ten times or more. The chain is built from TRBV12-3 or TRBV12-4 and TRBJ2-3; the D gene is possibly TRBD1 (7 bases). The CDR3 contains 17 residues. Deletions cut 4 bases from V and 6 bases from J, with 23 bases between. The CDR3 spells CASSSKGATRGRDTQYF. CDR3 bases: TGTGCCAGCAGTTCAAAGGGGGCGACTAGGGGCCGCGATACGCAGTATTTT.

The chain employs TRBV10-2 and TRBJ2-1, with D perhaps being TRBD1 or TRBD2 (5 bases each). The CDR3 runs to 15 residues. From germline, CDR1 is WSHSY and CDR2 SAAADI. Trimming removed 3 bases from V and 8 bases from J, with 17 bases in between. CDR3 coding DNA: TGCGCCAGCAGTGAATCGATTGGAAAGGGACATGAGCAGTTCTTC. Its translation: CASSESIGKGHEQFF.

This clonotype was detected many times. This chain uses TRBV29-1 with TRBJ2-7, with D tentatively TRBD2 (6 bases). This CDR3 spans 12 amino acids. Looked up from germline, CDR1 is SQVTM and CDR2 is ANQGSEA. The ends were cut back, 7 bases at V and 3 bases at J, with 13 bases in the middle. This CDR3 reads CSGGLSGYEQYF. DNA for the CDR3: TGCAGCGGCGGACTAAGTGGCTACGAGCAGTACTTC.

This clonotype was counted between two and nine times. This chain connects TRBV27 to TRBJ2-3; TRBD2 matches 13 bases. Unmatched junction bases numbered 8, after V lost 5 bases and J lost 6 bases. The CDR3 covers 16 residues. Per the germline V gene, CDR1 is MNHEY and CDR2 is SMNVEV (reference sequence). This CDR3 is CASSQGLAGRTDTQYF. The CDR3, as DNA: TGTGCCAGCAGTCAGGGACTAGCGGGGCGAACGGATACGCAGTATTTT.

To note about this clonotype: A much larger clonotype is one base distant, so this may be a read error. The chain has TRBV7-6 and TRBJ2-7; D may correspond to TRBD1 or TRBD2 (5 bases each). The CDR3 sequence is 15 residues long. Germline lookup yields CDR1 SGHVS and CDR2 FNYEAQ. The chain's CDR3 is CAGSLAAGSSYEQYF. The CDR3 nucleotides are TGTGCCGGCAGCTTGGCCGCAGGGAGCTCCTACGAGCAGTACTTC.

This clonotype has only a few counts. The chain links TRBV4-2 to TRBJ2-6, with 7 positions matching TRBD2. The germline CDR1 and CDR2 sequences are LGHNA and YNFKEQ. V lost 0 bases to trimming and J lost 3 bases; unmatched junction nucleotides: 2. The CDR3 runs 16 residues. The CDR3 reads CASSQDGGDGANVLTF. For the CDR3, the DNA is TGTGCCAGCAGCCAAGATGGGGGGGATGGGGCCAACGTCCTGACTTTC.

This rearrangement joins TRBV12-3 or TRBV12-4 to TRBJ1-5, with D perhaps matching TRBD1 (6 bases). V was cut by 1 base and J by 7 bases, with 14 bases left in between. The CDR3 spans 15 residues. The CDR3 DNA is TGTGCCAGCAGTTTAGTCGGGGGGCTAGAACAGCCCCAGCATTTT. Translation gives CASSLVGGLEQPQHF.

The V gene is TRBV3-1, the J gene TRBJ1-2; TRBD1 might be the D (5 bases). Trimming removed 4 bases at V and 2 bases at J, with 20 bases between. The length of the CDR3 is 17 residues. CDR1 and CDR2 from the germline V gene are LGHDT and YNNKEL (reference sequence). The CDR3 loop reads CASSRERGILTNYGYTF. The CDR3 nucleotides read TGTGCCAGCAGCCGGGAAAGGGGTATCCTGACCAACTATGGCTACACCTTC.

CDR3 DNA sequence: TGCAGTGCTAGAGATTACGGCAGGGACAATCAGCCCCAGCATTTT. It codes for CSARDYGRDNQPQHF. J is TRBJ1-5 and V is TRBV20-1; possible D gene TRBD1, 5 bases. The CDR3 extends over 15 amino acids. From germline, CDR1 is DFQATT and CDR2 SNEGSKA (reference sequence). V was clipped by 0 bases and J by 3 bases, with 12 bases between them.

The genes are TRBV2 and TRBJ2-7; TRBD1 might be the D (5 bases). The CDR3 is 16 residues long. V was shortened by 0 bases and J by 2 bases, with 14 bases between the two germline ends. Germline V gene lookup returns CDR1 SNHLY and CDR2 FYNNEI. For the CDR3, the DNA is TGTGCCAGCAGTGAAGCAGGCCAGGGCAGAACCTACGAGCAGTACTTC. Residues: CASSEAGQGRTYEQYF.

Only a few counts were recorded for this clonotype. J is TRBJ2-3 and V is TRBV20-1; 9 bases fit TRBD1. The germline CDR1 and CDR2 sequences are DFQATT and SNEGSKA (reference sequence). With 6 bases clipped from V and 2 bases from J, the junction kept 3 bases outside the gene matches. This CDR3 is 13 amino acids long. Written as DNA, the CDR3 is TGCAGTGCGGAACAGGGGGCCACAGATACGCAGTATTTT. This gives the protein CSAEQGATDTQYF.

The sample holds many counts of this clonotype. The chain joins TRBV20-1 to TRBJ1-4; 7 bases match TRBD1. The J segment lost 8 bases and the V segment lost 3 bases, leaving 9 bases of the junction unmatched. CDR3 size: 14 residues. Germline V gene sequence: CDR1 DFQATT, CDR2 SNEGSKA (reference sequence). This CDR3 is CSASPGQLGEKLFF. The DNA for the CDR3 is TGCAGTGCTAGTCCGGGACAGCTAGGCGAAAAACTGTTTTTT.